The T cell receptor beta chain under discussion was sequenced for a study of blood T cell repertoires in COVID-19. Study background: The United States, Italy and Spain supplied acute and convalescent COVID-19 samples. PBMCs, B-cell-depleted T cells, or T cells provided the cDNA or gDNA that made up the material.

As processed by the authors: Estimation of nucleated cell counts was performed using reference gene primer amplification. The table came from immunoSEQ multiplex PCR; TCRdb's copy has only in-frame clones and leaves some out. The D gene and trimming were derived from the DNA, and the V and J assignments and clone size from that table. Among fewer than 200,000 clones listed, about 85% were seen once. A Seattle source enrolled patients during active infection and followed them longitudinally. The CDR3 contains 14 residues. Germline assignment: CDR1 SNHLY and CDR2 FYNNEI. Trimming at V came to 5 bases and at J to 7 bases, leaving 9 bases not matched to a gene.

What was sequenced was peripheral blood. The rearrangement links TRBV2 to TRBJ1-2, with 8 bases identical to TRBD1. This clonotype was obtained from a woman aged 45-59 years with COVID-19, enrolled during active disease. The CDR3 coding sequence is TGTGCCAGCAGTCCCCCGGGACAGGTAACTGGCTACACCTTC. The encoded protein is CASSPPGQVTGYTF.